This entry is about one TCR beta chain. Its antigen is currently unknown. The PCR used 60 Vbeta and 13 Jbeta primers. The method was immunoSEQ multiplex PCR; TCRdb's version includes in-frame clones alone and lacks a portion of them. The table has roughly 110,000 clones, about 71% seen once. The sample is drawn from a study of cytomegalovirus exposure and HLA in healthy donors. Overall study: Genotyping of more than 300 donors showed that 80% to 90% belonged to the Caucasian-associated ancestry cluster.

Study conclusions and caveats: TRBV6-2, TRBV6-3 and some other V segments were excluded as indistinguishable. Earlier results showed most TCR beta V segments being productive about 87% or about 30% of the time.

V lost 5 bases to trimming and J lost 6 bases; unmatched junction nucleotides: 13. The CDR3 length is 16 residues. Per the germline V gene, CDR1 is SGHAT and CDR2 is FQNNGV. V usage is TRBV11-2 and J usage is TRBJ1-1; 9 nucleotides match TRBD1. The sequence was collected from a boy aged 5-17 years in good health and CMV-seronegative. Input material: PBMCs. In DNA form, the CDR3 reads TGTGCCAGCAGCCTTTGGGGGGGGGACAGGGAGGCTGAAGCTTTCTTT. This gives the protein CASSLWGGDREAEAFF.